These 25 T cell receptor beta chains were sequenced from one sample in a study of shared clonotypes between healthy human individuals. Method: immunoSEQ multiplex PCR; TCRdb's copy keeps in-frame clones and lacks some. The sample comprises a few hundred thousand clones, around 97% of which are singletons, and about 0.057% rests with the top ten. Sequenced material: naive CD4+ T cells sorted from blood. Subset in this sample: CD45RA+ positively selected. These receptors were taken from a woman aged 25-40 years in good health.

The chain carries TRBV29-1 and TRBJ1-1; no reliable D call. The germline V gene has CDR1 SQVTM and CDR2 ANQGSEA. The CDR3 length is 10 residues. CDR3 sequence: CSALNTEAFF. The CDR3 DNA reads TGCAGTGCCCTGAACACTGAAGCTTTCTTT.

The chain employs TRBV14 and TRBJ2-2; 11 positions match TRBD2. CDR3 length equals 16 residues. Unmatched junction bases numbered 2, after V lost 0 bases and J lost 5 bases. Germline CDR1 reads SGHDN; CDR2 reads FVKESK. The CDR3 protein is CASSQDRLAGTGELFF. CDR3 in DNA: TGTGCCAGCAGCCAAGATCGACTAGCGGGAACCGGGGAGCTGTTTTTT.

This clone appeared once. V and J are TRBV4-2 and TRBJ2-2; D is possibly TRBD2 (6 bases). The CDR3 sequence is 17 residues long. The V gene's germline CDR1 is LGHNA and CDR2 YNFKEQ. V was pared by 1 base and J by 4 bases, with 16 bases between. In nucleotides, the CDR3 is TGTGCCAGCAGCCAAGTTGGGTCGGCGGGGATCACCGGGGAGCTGTTTTTT. Translated, it gives CASSQVGSAGITGELFF.

This chain uses TRBV12-5 with TRBJ2-1; D not resolved. V lost 4 bases and J 13 bases, leaving 11 bases between the germline ends. This CDR3 is 11 amino acids long. CDR1 LGHNT and CDR2 FRNRAP come from the germline V gene. The CDR3 region is CASGYGGTQFF. CDR3 nucleotides: TGTGCTAGTGGTTACGGTGGCACACAGTTCTTC.

The rearrangement joins TRBV15 to TRBJ2-7, with D perhaps TRBD2 (5 bases). The length of the CDR3 is 15 residues. Per the germline V gene, CDR1 is LNHNV and CDR2 is YYDKDF (reference sequence). The ends were cut back, 5 bases at V and 5 bases at J, with 19 bases in the middle. This CDR3 reads CATSPHEPGINEQYF. CDR3 nucleotide sequence: TGTGCCACCAGCCCCCACGAACCGGGGATCAACGAGCAGTACTTC.

This clone was observed a single time. This chain joins TRBV7-8 and TRBJ2-3; 7 nucleotides match TRBD2. J was trimmed by 6 bases and V by 1 base; bases with no gene match: 13. The germline V gene encodes CDR1 SGHVS and CDR2 FQNEAQ. The length of the CDR3 is 17 residues. This CDR3 reads CASSLVGRGTSRDTQYF. CDR3 sequence (DNA): TGTGCCAGCAGCTTAGTAGGGCGGGGGACCTCTAGGGATACGCAGTATTTT.

V gene TRBV21-1 combines with J gene TRBJ2-1; no DNA check was done on the table's D call, TRBD2. TRBV21-1 is listed as a pseudogene. The CDR3 is 19 amino acids. The CDR3 DNA reads TGTGCCAGCAGCGCCAGGGGGGCTAGCGGGAGGTCCGCTGTCCATGAGCAGTTCTTC. Translation gives CASSARGASGRSAVHEQFF.

The chain joins TRBV18 to TRBJ2-2, with a weak D call TRBD1 (6 bases). CDR3 length: 18 amino acids. Germline loops: CDR1 KGHSH, CDR2 LQKENI. Trimming took off 5 bases at V and 2 bases at J, with 21 bases between the two ends. Here the CDR3 reads CASSEDSPLLSNTGELFF. The CDR3 nucleotides read TGTGCCAGCTCAGAGGACAGCCCTCTTTTGAGTAACACCGGGGAGCTGTTTTTT.

The chain is built from TRBV9 and TRBJ1-5; D unclear. The CDR3 length is 14 residues. Trimming stripped 3 bases from V and 7 bases from J, with 14 bases between. Germline V gene sequence: CDR1 SGDLS, CDR2 YYNGEE. CDR3 nucleotides: TGTGCCAGCAGCGCAGAGCCCTCTGGGCAGCCCCAGCATTTT. As protein: CASSAEPSGQPQHF.

The gene calls are TRBV6-4 and TRBJ2-7; 12 bases are shared with TRBD2. Germline V CDR1 and CDR2: MRHNA, SNTAGT. Trimming removed 4 bases from V and 8 bases from J; junction bases left unmatched: 3. The CDR3 covers 13 residues. CDR3 in DNA: TGTGCCAGCAGTGGGACTAGCGGGACCCAGCAGTACTTC. Residues: CASSGTSGTQQYF.

The rearrangement links TRBV28 to TRBJ2-2; D is perhaps TRBD2 (6 bases). Germline lookup yields CDR1 MDHEN and CDR2 SYDVKM. V lost 5 bases, J lost 4 bases, and 11 bases lay in between. The CDR3 totals 14 residues. The CDR3 region is CASSPGLITGELFF. The CDR3 bases are TGTGCCAGCAGTCCGGGACTTATCACCGGGGAGCTGTTTTTT.

This clone is a singleton in its sample. The rearrangement links TRBV5-4 to TRBJ2-7; 8 bases are shared with TRBD2. V shed 7 bases and J 2 bases; nucleotides not matched to a gene: 11. Germline V gene lookup returns CDR1 SGHNT and CDR2 YYREEE (reference sequence). The CDR3 covers 15 residues. The CDR3 spells CASSFSGRSAYEQYF. The CDR3 coding sequence is TGTGCCAGCTCGTTCAGCGGGAGAAGCGCCTACGAGCAGTACTTC. Full variable domain (remainder filled in from reference TRBV5-4 and TRBJ2-7): ETGVTQSPTHLIKTRGQQVTLRCSSQSGHNTVSWYQQALGQGPQFIFQYYREEENGRGNFPPRFSGLQFPNYSSELNVNALELDDSALYLCASSFSGRSAYEQYFGPGTRLTVT.

V gene TRBV2 combines with J gene TRBJ2-7; D is uncertain. Germline lookup yields CDR1 SNHLY and CDR2 FYNNEI. The CDR3 has 11 residues. V was trimmed by 6 bases and J by 2 bases, leaving 5 bases between them. The CDR3 coding sequence is TGTGCCAGCAGCCCTGCCTACGAGCAGTACTTC. Protein product: CASSPAYEQYF.

The chain recombines TRBV10-3 with TRBJ2-3; 10 nucleotides align to TRBD2. After removal of 6 bases from V and 0 bases from J, the junction contained 9 bases not matched to a gene. The CDR3 is made up of 17 amino acids. Germline CDR1 ENHRY, CDR2 SYGVKD. CDR3 residues: CAIRDMGLALSTDTQYF. The CDR3 DNA reads as TGTGCCATCAGGGACATGGGACTAGCGTTGAGCACAGATACGCAGTATTTT.

The chain is built from TRBV2 and TRBJ2-3; tentatively, D is TRBD2 (5 bases). CDR1 SNHLY and CDR2 FYNNEI come from the germline V gene. The CDR3 runs to 14 residues. Between the trimmed V and J ends, which lost 7 bases and 1 base, there was a span of 12 bases. The DNA for the CDR3 is TGTGCCAGCAATGAGGGCTCGGGCACAGATACGCAGTATTTT. Amino acids: CASNEGSGTDTQYF.

Concerning this clone itself: Other DNA sequences in this specimen translate into the identical CDR3. This chain joins TRBV28 and TRBJ1-2; possibly TRBD1 for D (6 bases). V lost 9 bases to trimming and J lost 2 bases, with 7 bases between them. Germline CDR1 and CDR2: MDHEN and SYDVKM. The CDR3 consists of 11 residues. The CDR3 spells CASGQNYGYTF. CDR3 nucleotide sequence: TGTGCCAGTGGACAGAACTATGGCTACACCTTC.

J is TRBJ2-3 and V is TRBV6-1; D uncertain. Per germline, CDR1 MNHNS and CDR2 SASEGT. This CDR3 is built from 10 residues. V was trimmed by 9 bases and J by 6 bases, leaving 7 bases between them. CDR3 sequence (DNA): TGTGCCAGTGGGGTGGATACGCAGTATTTT. It is translated as CASGVDTQYF.

The chain carries TRBV4-1 and TRBJ1-2; 7 nucleotides align to TRBD1. The CDR3 consists of 16 residues. CDR1 and CDR2 from the germline V gene are MGHRA and YSYEKL. The V segment lost 1 base and the J segment 6 bases; nucleotides outside the gene matches: 11. CDR3 in DNA: TGCGCCAGCAGCCAAGTCCTCCAGGGGGATTCTGATGGCTACACCTTC. Protein sequence: CASSQVLQGDSDGYTF.

Points on this clone: The identical CDR3 is also encoded by other nucleotide sequences in the sample. The chain carries TRBV5-1 and TRBJ1-1, with D unresolved. This CDR3 has 11 amino acids. V was cut by 4 bases and J by 0 bases, with 1 base left in between. Germline CDR1 SGHRS, CDR2 YFSETQ. As DNA, the CDR3 is TGCGCCAGCAGCCTGAACACTGAAGCTTTCTTT. Amino acid sequence: CASSLNTEAFF.

The CDR3 sequence is CASRRPGGVNEKLFF. The CDR3 nucleotides read TGCGCCAGCAGGCGCCCTGGAGGGGTTAATGAAAAACTGTTTTTT. V and J are TRBV5-1 and TRBJ1-4, with D maybe TRBD1 (5 bases). CDR1 is SGHRS, CDR2 YFSETQ, per germline. Trimming removed 5 bases at V and 4 bases at J, with 15 bases between. CDR3 length: 15 residues. The full variable domain, completed using reference TRBV5-1 and TRBJ1-4, is KAGVTQTPRYLIKTRGQQVTLSCSPISGHRSVSWYQQTPGQGLQFLFEYFSETQRNKGNFPGRFSGRQFSNSRSEMNVSTLELGDSALYLCASRRPGGVNEKLFFGSGTQLSVL.

The V and J genes are TRBV23-1 and TRBJ2-1; the match to TRBD1 covers 8 bases. TRBV23-1 is an ORF, and what it does is uncertain. This CDR3 is built from 16 residues. The trim removed 4 bases at V and 7 bases at J, leaving 12 bases unmatched. The DNA for the CDR3 is TGCGCCAGCAGTCCCCCGGGGACAGGCTCTGGGAATGAGCAGTTCTTC. Protein sequence: CASSPPGTGSGNEQFF.

This chain connects TRBV19 to TRBJ2-7; D possibly matches TRBD1 or TRBD2 (5 bases each). The CDR3 runs 14 residues. Looked up from germline, CDR1 is LNHDA and CDR2 is SQIVND (reference sequence). V gave up 8 bases and J gave up 4 bases, with 18 bases separating them. Here the CDR3 DNA reads TGTGCCAGTGCCGTAGCCGGGACGGAATACGAGCAGTACTTC. This codes for CASAVAGTEYEQYF.

The chain joins TRBV28 to TRBJ1-3; no clear D gene. The germline V gene has CDR1 MDHEN and CDR2 SYDVKM. V dropped 3 bases and J dropped 2 bases, with 11 bases sitting between them. This CDR3 is built from 15 residues. CDR3 sequence reads: CASSFLGQTGNTIYF. DNA for the CDR3: TGTGCCAGCAGTTTTTTAGGGCAGACTGGAAACACCATATATTTT.

The chain uses TRBV7-9 and TRBJ1-1, with D uncertain. This CDR3 is 13 amino acids long. Between the trimmed V and J ends, which lost 5 bases and 1 base, there was a span of 8 bases. Looked up from germline, CDR1 is SEHNR and CDR2 is FQNEAQ (reference sequence). The CDR3 is CASSAHGNTEAFF. The CDR3 DNA sequence: TGTGCCAGCAGCGCACATGGGAACACTGAAGCTTTCTTT.

A few counts support this clone. The V call is TRBV5-1, the J call TRBJ1-5; 9 bases line up with TRBD1. The CDR3 sequence is 13 residues long. CDR1 and CDR2 from the germline V gene are SGHRS and YFSETQ. Trimming cost V 3 bases and J 5 bases; bases outside gene matches: 0. CDR3 DNA sequence: TGCGCCAGCAGCTGGACAGGGGATCAGCCCCAGCATTTT. This sequence encodes CASSWTGDQPQHF.